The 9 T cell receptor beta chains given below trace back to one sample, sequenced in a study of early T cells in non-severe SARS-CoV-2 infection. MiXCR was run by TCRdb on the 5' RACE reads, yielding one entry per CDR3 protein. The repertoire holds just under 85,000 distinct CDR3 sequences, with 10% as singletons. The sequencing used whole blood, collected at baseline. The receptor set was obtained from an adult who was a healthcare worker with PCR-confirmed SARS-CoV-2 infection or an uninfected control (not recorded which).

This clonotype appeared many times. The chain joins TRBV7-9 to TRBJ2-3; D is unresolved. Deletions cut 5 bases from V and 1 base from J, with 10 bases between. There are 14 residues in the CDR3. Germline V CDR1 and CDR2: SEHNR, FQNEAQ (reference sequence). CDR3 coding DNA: TGTGCCAGCAGCCGCTTCGGTGGCACAGATACGCAGTATTTT. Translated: CASSRFGGTDTQYF.

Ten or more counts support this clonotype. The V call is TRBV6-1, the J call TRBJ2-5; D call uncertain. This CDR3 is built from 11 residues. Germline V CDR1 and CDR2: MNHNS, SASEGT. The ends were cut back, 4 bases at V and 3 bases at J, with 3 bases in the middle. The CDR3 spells CASSGEETQYF. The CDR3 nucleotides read TGTGCCAGCAGTGGGGAAGAGACCCAGTACTTC.

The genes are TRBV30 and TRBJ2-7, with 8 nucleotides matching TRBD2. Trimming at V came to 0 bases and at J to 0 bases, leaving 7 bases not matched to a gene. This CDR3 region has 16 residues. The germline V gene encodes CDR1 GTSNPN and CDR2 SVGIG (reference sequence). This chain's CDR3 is CAWSVPGGVNSYEQYF. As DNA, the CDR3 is TGTGCCTGGAGTGTACCCGGGGGGGTTAACTCCTACGAGCAGTACTTC.

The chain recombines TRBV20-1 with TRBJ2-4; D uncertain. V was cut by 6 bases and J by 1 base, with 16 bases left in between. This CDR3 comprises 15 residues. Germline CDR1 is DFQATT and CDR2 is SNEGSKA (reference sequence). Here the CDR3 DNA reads TGCAGTGCCCCTAATGGAGCTTTGGCCAAAAACATTCAGTACTTC. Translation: CSAPNGALAKNIQYF.

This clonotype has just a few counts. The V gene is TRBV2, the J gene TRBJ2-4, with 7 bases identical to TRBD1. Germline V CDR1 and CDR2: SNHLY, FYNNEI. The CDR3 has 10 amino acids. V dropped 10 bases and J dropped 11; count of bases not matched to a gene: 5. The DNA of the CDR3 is TGTGCCACTGGAGACAGGGTTCAGTACTTC. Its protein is CATGDRVQYF.

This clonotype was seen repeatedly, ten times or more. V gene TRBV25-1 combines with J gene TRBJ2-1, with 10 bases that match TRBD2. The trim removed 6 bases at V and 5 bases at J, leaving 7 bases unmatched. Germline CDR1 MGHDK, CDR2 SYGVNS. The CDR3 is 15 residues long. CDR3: CASSPLAGVDNEQFF. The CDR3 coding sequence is TGTGCCAGCAGCCCTCTAGCGGGAGTTGACAATGAGCAGTTCTTC.

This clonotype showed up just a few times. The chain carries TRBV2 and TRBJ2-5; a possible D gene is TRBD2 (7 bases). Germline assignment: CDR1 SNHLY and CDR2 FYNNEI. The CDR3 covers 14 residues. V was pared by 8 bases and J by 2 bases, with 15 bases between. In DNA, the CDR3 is TGTGCCAGCGCCGGGGGGCGGACACAAGAGACCCAGTACTTC. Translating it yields CASAGGRTQETQYF.

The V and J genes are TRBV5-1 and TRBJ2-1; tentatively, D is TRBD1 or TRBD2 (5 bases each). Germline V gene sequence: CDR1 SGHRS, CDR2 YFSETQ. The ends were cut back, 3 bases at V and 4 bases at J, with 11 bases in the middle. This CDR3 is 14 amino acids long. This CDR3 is CASSSPGPYNEQFF. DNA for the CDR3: TGCGCCAGCAGCTCACCGGGACCGTACAATGAGCAGTTCTTC.

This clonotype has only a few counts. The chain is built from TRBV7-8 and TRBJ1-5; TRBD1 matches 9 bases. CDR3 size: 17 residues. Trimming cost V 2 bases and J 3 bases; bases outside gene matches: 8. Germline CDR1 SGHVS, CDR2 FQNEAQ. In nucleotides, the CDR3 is TGTGCCAGCAGCTTAAGTGGTGACAGGGGGTTCAATCAGCCCCAGCATTTT. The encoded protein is CASSLSGDRGFNQPQHF.